The source of this TCR beta chain is a study of blood T cell repertoires in COVID-19. Study information: Specimens from acute and convalescent COVID-19 originated in the United States, Italy and Spain. PBMCs, B-cell-depleted T cells, or T cells were the source of the cDNA or gDNA that made up the material.

As handled by the study authors: Scientists estimated how many nucleated cells there were by amplifying reference gene primers. Here immunoSEQ multiplex PCR was the method, and the copy in TCRdb shows in-frame clones only, minus some. D and trimming come from the DNA, and the V and J calls and clone size come from that table. The sample lists some 270,000 clones, 80% to 90% occurring once. Trimming at V came to 4 bases and at J to 0 bases, leaving 14 bases not matched to a gene. The CDR3 covers 21 residues. Germline V gene data show CDR1 as MNHEY and CDR2 as SMNVEV (reference sequence). The source material was peripheral blood. This TCR came from a woman in her 70s with acute or convalescent COVID-19. The chain employs TRBV27 and TRBJ2-4; 14 positions agree with TRBD2. The CDR3 DNA is TGTGCCAGCAGTTCTGGACTAGCGGGGGGCCTGCCCCGACTAGCCAAAAACATTCAGTACTTC. Protein product: CASSSGLAGGLPRLAKNIQYF.